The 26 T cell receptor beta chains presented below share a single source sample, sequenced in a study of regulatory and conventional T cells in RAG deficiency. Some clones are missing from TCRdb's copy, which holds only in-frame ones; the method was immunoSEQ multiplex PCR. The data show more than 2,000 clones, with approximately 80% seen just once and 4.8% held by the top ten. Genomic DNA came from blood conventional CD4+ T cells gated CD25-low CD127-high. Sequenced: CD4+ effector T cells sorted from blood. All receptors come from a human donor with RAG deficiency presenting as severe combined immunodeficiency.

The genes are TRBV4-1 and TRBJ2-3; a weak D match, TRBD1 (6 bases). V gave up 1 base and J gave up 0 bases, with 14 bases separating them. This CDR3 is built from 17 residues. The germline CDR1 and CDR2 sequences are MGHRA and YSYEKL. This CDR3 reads CASSQGQWTASTDTQYF. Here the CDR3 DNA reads TGCGCCAGCAGCCAAGGCCAGTGGACAGCTAGCACAGATACGCAGTATTTT.

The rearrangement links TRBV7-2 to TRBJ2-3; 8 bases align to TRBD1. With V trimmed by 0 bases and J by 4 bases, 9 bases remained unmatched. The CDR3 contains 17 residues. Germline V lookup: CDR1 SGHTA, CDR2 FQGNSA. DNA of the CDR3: TGTGCCAGCAGCTTAGCGTGGACAGGGCCCTTCGCAGATACGCAGTATTTT. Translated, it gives CASSLAWTGPFADTQYF.

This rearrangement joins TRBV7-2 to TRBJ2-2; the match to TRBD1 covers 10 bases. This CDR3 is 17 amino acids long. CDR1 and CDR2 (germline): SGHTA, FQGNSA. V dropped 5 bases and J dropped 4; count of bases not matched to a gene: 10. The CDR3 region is CASSPRLDRGITGELFF. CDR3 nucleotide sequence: TGTGCCAGCAGCCCCAGACTGGACAGGGGGATCACCGGGGAGCTGTTTTTT.

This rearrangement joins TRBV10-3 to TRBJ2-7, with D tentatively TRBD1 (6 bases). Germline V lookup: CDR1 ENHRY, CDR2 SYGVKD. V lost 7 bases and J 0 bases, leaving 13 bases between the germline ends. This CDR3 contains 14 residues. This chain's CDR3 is CAITRQVDSYEQYF. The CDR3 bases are TGTGCCATCACTAGACAGGTGGACTCCTACGAGCAGTACTTC.

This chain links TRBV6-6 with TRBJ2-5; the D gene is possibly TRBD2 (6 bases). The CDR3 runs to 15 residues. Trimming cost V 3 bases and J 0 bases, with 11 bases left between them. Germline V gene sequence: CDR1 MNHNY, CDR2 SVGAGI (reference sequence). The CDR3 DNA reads TGTGCCAGCAGTTATCGCGGGACGTACCAAGAGACCCAGTACTTC. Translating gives CASSYRGTYQETQYF.

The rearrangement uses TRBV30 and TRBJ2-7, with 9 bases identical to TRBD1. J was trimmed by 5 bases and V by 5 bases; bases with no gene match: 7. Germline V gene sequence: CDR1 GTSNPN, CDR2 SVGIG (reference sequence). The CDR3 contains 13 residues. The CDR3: CAWGQGWQDEQYF. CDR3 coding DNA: TGTGCCTGGGGACAGGGGTGGCAGGACGAGCAGTACTTC.

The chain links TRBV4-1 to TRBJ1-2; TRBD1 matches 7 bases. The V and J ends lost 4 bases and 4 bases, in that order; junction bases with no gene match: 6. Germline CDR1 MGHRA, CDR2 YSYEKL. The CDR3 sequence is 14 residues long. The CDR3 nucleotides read TGCGCCAGCAGCCGACAAGACAGGGTCTATGGCTACACCTTC. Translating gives CASSRQDRVYGYTF.

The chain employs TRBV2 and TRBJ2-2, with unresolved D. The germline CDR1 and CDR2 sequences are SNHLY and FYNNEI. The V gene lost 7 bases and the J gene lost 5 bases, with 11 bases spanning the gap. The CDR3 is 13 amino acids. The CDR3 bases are TGTGCCAGCACCAGTTATGGGACCGGGGAGCTGTTTTTT. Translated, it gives CASTSYGTGELFF.

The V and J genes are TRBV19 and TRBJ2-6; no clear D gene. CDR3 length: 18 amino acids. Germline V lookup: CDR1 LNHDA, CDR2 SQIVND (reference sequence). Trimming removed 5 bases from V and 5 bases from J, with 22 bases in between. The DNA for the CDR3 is TGTGCCAGTAGTTCGGTCGCGACAAATCAAAGTCGGGCCAACGTCCTGACTTTC. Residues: CASSSVATNQSRANVLTF. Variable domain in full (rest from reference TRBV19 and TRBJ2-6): DGGITQSPKYLFRKEGQNVTLSCEQNLNHDAMYWYRQDPGQGLRLIYYSQIVNDFQKGDIAEGYSVSREKKESFPLTVTSAQKNPTAFYLCASSSVATNQSRANVLTFGAGSRLTVL.

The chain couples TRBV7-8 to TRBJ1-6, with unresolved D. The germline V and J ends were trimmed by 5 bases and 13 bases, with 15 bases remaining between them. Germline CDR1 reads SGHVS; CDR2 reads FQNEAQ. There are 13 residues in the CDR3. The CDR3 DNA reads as TGTGCCAGCAGCCCACCTCGATACGGTCCCCTCCACTTT. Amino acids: CASSPPRYGPLHF.

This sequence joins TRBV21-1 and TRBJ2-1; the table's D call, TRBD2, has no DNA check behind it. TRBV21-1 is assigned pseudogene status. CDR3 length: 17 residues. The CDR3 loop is CASSRVLATPSDNEQFF. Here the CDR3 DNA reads TGTGCCAGCAGTAGGGTTCTAGCTACACCTTCCGACAATGAGCAGTTCTTC.

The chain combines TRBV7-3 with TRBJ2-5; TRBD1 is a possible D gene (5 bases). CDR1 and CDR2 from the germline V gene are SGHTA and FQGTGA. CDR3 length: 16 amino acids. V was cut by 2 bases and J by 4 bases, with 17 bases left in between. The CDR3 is CASSLSAGSGGETQYF. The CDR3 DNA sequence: TGTGCCAGCAGCTTATCGGCAGGGTCGGGTGGAGAGACCCAGTACTTC.

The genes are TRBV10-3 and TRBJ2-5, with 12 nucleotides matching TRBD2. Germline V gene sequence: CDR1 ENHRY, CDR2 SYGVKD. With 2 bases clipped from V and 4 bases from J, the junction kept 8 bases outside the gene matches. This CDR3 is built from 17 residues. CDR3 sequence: CAISEMASGGGRETQYF. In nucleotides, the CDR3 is TGTGCCATCAGTGAGATGGCTAGCGGGGGGGGGCGAGAGACCCAGTACTTC.

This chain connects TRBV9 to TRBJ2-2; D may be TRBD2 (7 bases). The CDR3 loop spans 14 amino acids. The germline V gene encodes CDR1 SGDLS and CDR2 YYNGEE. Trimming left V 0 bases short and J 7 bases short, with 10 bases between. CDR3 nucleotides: TGTGCCAGCAGCGTAGGAAGGGGGGGCGGGGAGCTGTTTTTT. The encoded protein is CASSVGRGGGELFF.

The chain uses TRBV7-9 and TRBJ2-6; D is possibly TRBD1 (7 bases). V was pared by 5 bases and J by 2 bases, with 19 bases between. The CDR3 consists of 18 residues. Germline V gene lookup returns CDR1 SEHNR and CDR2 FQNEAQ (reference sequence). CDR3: CASSQPTGDFPGANVLTF. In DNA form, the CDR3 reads TGTGCCAGCAGCCAGCCCACAGGGGACTTCCCTGGGGCCAACGTCCTGACTTTC.

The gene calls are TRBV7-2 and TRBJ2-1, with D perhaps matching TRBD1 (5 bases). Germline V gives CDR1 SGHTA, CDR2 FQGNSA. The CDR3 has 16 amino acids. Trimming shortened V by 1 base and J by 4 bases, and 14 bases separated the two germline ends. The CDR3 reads CASSLGQLMGYNEQFF. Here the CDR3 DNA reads TGTGCCAGCAGCTTAGGACAGCTCATGGGGTACAATGAGCAGTTCTTC.

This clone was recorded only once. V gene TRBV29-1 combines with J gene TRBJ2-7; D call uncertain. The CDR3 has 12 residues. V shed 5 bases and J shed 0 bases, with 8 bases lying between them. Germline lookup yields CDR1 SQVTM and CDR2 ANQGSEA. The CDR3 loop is CSVSISSYEQYF. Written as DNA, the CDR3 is TGCAGCGTTTCGATTAGCTCCTACGAGCAGTACTTC.

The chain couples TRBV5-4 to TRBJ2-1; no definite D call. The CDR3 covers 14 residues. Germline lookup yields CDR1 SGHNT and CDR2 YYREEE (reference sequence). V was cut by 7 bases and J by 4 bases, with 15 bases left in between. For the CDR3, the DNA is TGTGCCAGCGGCCCGTTACGGATGTACAATGAGCAGTTCTTC. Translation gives CASGPLRMYNEQFF.

The CDR3 bases are TGCAGCGCCAGGGACCGAAGCCAAGAGACCCAGTACTTC. Amino acid sequence: CSARDRSQETQYF. The genes are TRBV29-1 and TRBJ2-5; D possibly matches TRBD1 or TRBD2 (5 bases each). Germline assignment: CDR1 SQVTM and CDR2 ANQGSEA. This CDR3 spans 13 amino acids. With 7 bases removed from V and 1 base from J, the gap between germline ends came to 13 bases.

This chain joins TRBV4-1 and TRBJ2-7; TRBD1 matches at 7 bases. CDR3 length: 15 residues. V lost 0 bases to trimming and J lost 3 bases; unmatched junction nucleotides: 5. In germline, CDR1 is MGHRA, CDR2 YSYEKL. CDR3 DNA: TGCGCCAGCAGCCAAGATCCGGGACAGATCTACGAGCAGTACTTC. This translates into CASSQDPGQIYEQYF.

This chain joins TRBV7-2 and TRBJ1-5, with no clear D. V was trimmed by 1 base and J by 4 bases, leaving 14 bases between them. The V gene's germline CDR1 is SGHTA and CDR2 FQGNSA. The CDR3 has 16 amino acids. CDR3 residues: CASSLVAAGMNQPQHF. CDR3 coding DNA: TGTGCCAGCAGCTTAGTAGCCGCTGGAATGAATCAGCCCCAGCATTTT.

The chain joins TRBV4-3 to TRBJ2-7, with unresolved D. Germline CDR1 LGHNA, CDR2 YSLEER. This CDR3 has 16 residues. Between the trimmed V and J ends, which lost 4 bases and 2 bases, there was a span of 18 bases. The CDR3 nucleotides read TGCGCCAGCAGCCTGCAATGGGCCAGCTTTACCTACGAGCAGTACTTC. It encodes CASSLQWASFTYEQYF.

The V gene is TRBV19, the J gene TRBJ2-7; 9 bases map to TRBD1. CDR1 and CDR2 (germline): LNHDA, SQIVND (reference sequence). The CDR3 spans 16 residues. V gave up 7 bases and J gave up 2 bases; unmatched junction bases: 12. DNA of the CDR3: TGTGCCAGTAAGGCAGAACCGGGACAGGGAACCTACGAGCAGTACTTC. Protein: CASKAEPGQGTYEQYF. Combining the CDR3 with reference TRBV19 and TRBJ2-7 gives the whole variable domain DGGITQSPKYLFRKEGQNVTLSCEQNLNHDAMYWYRQDPGQGLRLIYYSQIVNDFQKGDIAEGYSVSREKKESFPLTVTSAQKNPTAFYLCASKAEPGQGTYEQYFGPGTRLTVT.

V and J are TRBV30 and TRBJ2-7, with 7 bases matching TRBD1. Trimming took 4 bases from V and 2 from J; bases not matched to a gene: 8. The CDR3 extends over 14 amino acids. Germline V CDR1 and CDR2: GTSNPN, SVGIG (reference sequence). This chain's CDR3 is CAWTDGQATYEQYF. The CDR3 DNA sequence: TGTGCCTGGACCGACGGACAGGCCACCTACGAGCAGTACTTC.

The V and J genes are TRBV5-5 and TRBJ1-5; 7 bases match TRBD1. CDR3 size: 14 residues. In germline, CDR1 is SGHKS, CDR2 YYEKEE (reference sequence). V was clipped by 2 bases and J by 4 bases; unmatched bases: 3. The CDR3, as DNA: TGTGCCAGCAGCTTATGGACAGGAAATCAGCCCCAGCATTTT. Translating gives CASSLWTGNQPQHF.

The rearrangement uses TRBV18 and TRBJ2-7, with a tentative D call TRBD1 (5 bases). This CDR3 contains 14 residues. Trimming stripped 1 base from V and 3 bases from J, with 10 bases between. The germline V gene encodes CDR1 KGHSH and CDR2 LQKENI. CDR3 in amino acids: CASSPRRQHYEQYF. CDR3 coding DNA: TGTGCCAGCTCACCACGGAGACAGCACTACGAGCAGTACTTC.